This T cell receptor (beta chain) was found in a study of T cells in narcolepsy (dated by TCRdb to the late 2010s). About the investigation overall: The study enrolled patients with narcolepsy type 1 or type 2 (NT1, NT2) together with healthy control donors. To look for autoreactive T cells in narcolepsy patients that target self-antigens of hypocretin neurons (hypocretin, TRIB2), the study used TCR Vbeta sequencing to follow clonotypes in blood and CSF. The investigation overall reported the following: In plots comparing CSF and blood CD4+ T cell clonotypes from the same patient, HCRT-specific and TRIB2-specific autoreactive clonotypes were highlighted. According to the report, autoreactive clonotypes were detected serially in the blood of the same patients and of different patients, but not in healthy controls.

About this clone: Its antigen remains unidentified. A much larger clone differs by one base, so this may be a read error.

Taken from the germline V gene (reference sequence), the CDR1 and CDR2 loops are MNHEY and SMNVEV. The trim is 0 bases for V and 5 bases for J, with a gap of 13 bases between the germline ends. The CDR3 spans 15 residues, from the cysteine through the phenylalanine. The kept DNA is CDR3 alone, 45 bases in frame from the first base. Library prep was done by the immunoSEQ multiplex PCR assay. TCRdb took this table from immuneACCESS and kept in-frame rearrangements with V and J called. Such tables lack part of the clones; where checked against another copy, unresolved V genes explain under half of the gap, and the rest is unexplained. This sample holds about 3,400 clones; roughly 60% were observed only once. The ten largest clones capture around 60% of the sample. Memory CD8+ T cells were sorted ex vivo from patient blood for TCR Vbeta sequencing and comparison with CSF CD8+ T cells.

Sequenced: CD45RA- memory CD8+ T cells from PBMCs. Read against the paper, the sample's cell subset or site label means: memory T cells sorted ex vivo from peripheral blood. The sequence joins TRBV27 to TRBJ2-5; TRBD2 is a possible D gene, resting on 7 matching bases. The sequence derives from a human donor with narcolepsy. The DNA sequence is TGTGCCAGCAGTTTATCGGGGGGGGCATGGGAGACCCAGTACTTC. The encoded protein is CASSLSGGAWETQYF.